These 23 T cell receptor beta chains came from one sample sequenced in a study of brain T cells in children with intractable seizures. Profiled with immunoSEQ multiplex PCR; TCRdb holds only in-frame clones, not every one. The table records about 80,000 clones, around 91% of them present only once. The sequencing used peripheral blood, collected at surgery. The source is a girl aged 2-10 years with Rasmussen encephalitis and intractable seizures.

The V gene is TRBV19, the J gene TRBJ2-3, with TRBD2 identical over 8 bases. Trimming at V came to 3 bases and at J to 2 bases, leaving 4 bases not matched to a gene. There are 15 residues in the CDR3. Germline CDR1 LNHDA, CDR2 SQIVND (reference sequence). CDR3 in DNA: TGTGCCAGTAGTATTAAGCGGGGGCTCACAGATACGCAGTATTTT. Residues: CASSIKRGLTDTQYF.

The V gene is TRBV11-3, the J gene TRBJ2-3; the D gene could be TRBD1 or TRBD2 (5 bases each). This CDR3 has 17 amino acids. Trimming pared 3 bases from V and 0 bases from J, leaving 16 bases between. CDR1 is SGHNT and CDR2 is YENEEA in the germline V gene. The CDR3 nucleotides are TGTGCCAGCAGCTTGGGGGTGGACGGCGCTAGCACAGATACGCAGTATTTT. Translation: CASSLGVDGASTDTQYF. The full variable domain, with the rest looked up from reference TRBV11-3 and TRBJ2-3, is EAGVVQSPRYKIIEKKQPVAFWCNPISGHNTLYWYLQNLGQGPELLIRYENEEAVDDSQLPKDRFSAERLKGVDSTLKIQPAELGDSAVYLCASSLGVDGASTDTQYFGPGTRLTVL.

Remarks on this clone: Sequence at one end of the junction differs from germline and may be a read error. This chain joins TRBV4-1 and TRBJ1-5; D possibly corresponds to TRBD1 (6 bases). The CDR3 consists of 14 residues. The germline CDR1 and CDR2 sequences are MGHRA and YSYEKL. CDR3 in amino acids: CASSQDEGGRRFNF. The CDR3 nucleotides read TGCGCCAGCAGCCAAGATGAGGGGGGGCGCCGCTTTAATTTT.

The J gene is TRBJ1-5, the V gene TRBV7-9; TRBD1 aligns across 9 bases. V trimming: 1 base; J trimming: 2 bases; junction bases outside the gene matches: 6. The CDR3 is 17 amino acids. Germline V gene lookup returns CDR1 SEHNR and CDR2 FQNEAQ (reference sequence). CDR3 coding DNA: TGTGCCAGCAGCTTAGGGACAGGGGATTTCGGCAATCAGCCCCAGCATTTT. It is translated as CASSLGTGDFGNQPQHF.

The J gene is TRBJ1-1, the V gene TRBV7-9; no reliable D call. Germline-derived CDR1 and CDR2 are SEHNR and FQNEAQ (reference sequence). V shed 4 bases and J shed 1 base, with 4 bases lying between them. The CDR3 consists of 12 residues. In DNA, the CDR3 is TGTGCCAGCAGCTACGGGAACACTGAAGCTTTCTTT. Its protein product is CASSYGNTEAFF. Looking up the rest from reference TRBV7-9 and TRBJ1-1 gives the full variable domain: DTGVSQNPRHKITKRGQNVTFRCDPISEHNRLYWYRQTLGQGPEFLTYFQNEAQLEKSRLLSDRFSAERPKGSFSTLEIQRTEQGDSAMYLCASSYGNTEAFFGQGTRLTVV.

The chain employs TRBV12-1 and TRBJ2-5; the listed D gene, TRBD1, was not tested against the DNA. TRBV12-1 is termed a pseudogene. The CDR3 totals 16 residues. CDR3 coding DNA: TGTGCCAGCAGCTTTGCCTCGGGGTGTCGATTGACAGGGAATAACTTC. Protein sequence: CASSFASGCRLTGNNF.

This chain connects TRBV2 to TRBJ1-6; D gene ambiguous. From germline, CDR1 is SNHLY and CDR2 FYNNEI. This CDR3 comprises 15 residues. V was clipped by 4 bases and J by 0 bases, with 7 bases between them. DNA for the CDR3: TGTGCCAGCAGTGGTCAGAGCTCCTATAATTCACCCCTCCACTTT. Amino acids: CASSGQSSYNSPLHF. The complete variable domain, with remaining parts taken from reference TRBV2 and TRBJ1-6, reads EPEVTQTPSHQVTQMGQEVILRCVPISNHLYFYWYRQILGQKVEFLVSFYNNEISEKSEIFDDQFSVERPDGSNFTLKIRSTKLEDSAMYFCASSGQSSYNSPLHFGNGTRLTVT.

The chain recombines TRBV29-1 with TRBJ2-3; perhaps TRBD2 as D (5 bases). The V gene's germline CDR1 is SQVTM and CDR2 ANQGSEA. Trimming cost V 4 bases and J 1 base, with 12 bases left between them. The CDR3 covers 14 residues. Here the CDR3 reads CSVVKTTGTDTQYF. CDR3 bases: TGCAGCGTTGTAAAGACTACCGGCACAGATACGCAGTATTTT.

This clone has a handful of counts. The V gene is TRBV5-6, the J gene TRBJ1-1; unclear D gene. The germline V and J ends were trimmed by 0 bases and 7 bases, with 7 bases remaining between them. Germline V gene lookup returns CDR1 SGHDT and CDR2 YYEEEE. This CDR3 has 12 residues. The CDR3: CASSLAGREAFF. As DNA, the CDR3 is TGTGCCAGCAGCTTGGCCGGGCGTGAAGCTTTCTTT.

This chain joins TRBV6-6 and TRBJ1-1; possibly TRBD1 for D (6 bases). Germline V gene data show CDR1 as MNHNY and CDR2 as SVGAGI (reference sequence). The CDR3 sequence is 14 residues long. Trimming left V 6 bases short and J 0 bases short, with 11 bases between. This chain's CDR3 is CASSSGQMNTEAFF. The CDR3 DNA follows: TGTGCCAGCAGCTCTGGACAGATGAACACTGAAGCTTTCTTT.

V gene TRBV3-1 (or the pseudogene TRBV3-2) combines with J gene TRBJ1-2; D is perhaps TRBD1 (6 bases). The germline gives CDR1 LGHDT, CDR2 YNNKEL (reference sequence). There are 15 residues in the CDR3. The V gene lost 0 bases and the J gene lost 7 bases, with 15 bases spanning the gap. CDR3: CASSQEKGGDVGYTF. Written as DNA, the CDR3 is TGTGCCAGCAGCCAAGAAAAGGGGGGCGATGTTGGCTACACCTTC.

CDR3 loop: CASSQGDKTEAFF. The CDR3 region has the DNA TGTGCCAGCTCCCAGGGGGACAAGACTGAAGCTTTCTTT. The J gene is TRBJ1-1, the V gene TRBV12-3 or TRBV12-4; 7 bases are shared with TRBD1. This CDR3 spans 13 amino acids. Trimming took 8 bases from V and 5 from J; bases not matched to a gene: 8.

This chain connects TRBV9 to TRBJ2-6; D unclear. Trimming shortened V by 1 base and J by 1 base, and 12 bases separated the two germline ends. CDR3 length: 17 amino acids. Germline V gives CDR1 SGDLS, CDR2 YYNGEE. The CDR3 region is CASSVYSSPSGANVLTF. CDR3 coding DNA: TGTGCCAGCAGCGTATACTCATCTCCTTCTGGGGCCAACGTCCTGACTTTC.

The chain links TRBV5-4 to TRBJ1-2; D might be TRBD1 (5 bases). V shed 1 base and J shed 4 bases, with 5 bases lying between them. Germline V lookup: CDR1 SGHNT, CDR2 YYREEE (reference sequence). The CDR3 totals 12 residues. The CDR3: CASSLTGYGYTF. CDR3 DNA: TGTGCCAGCAGCTTGACAGGCTATGGCTACACCTTC.

This chain joins TRBV19 and TRBJ2-7, with 8 bases identical to TRBD2. Losses at the gene ends were 7 bases for V and 3 bases for J; bases not matched to a gene: 8. The CDR3 runs 14 residues. The germline gives CDR1 LNHDA, CDR2 SQIVND (reference sequence). The CDR3 region is CASMPHGGDYEQYF. In DNA form, the CDR3 reads TGTGCCAGTATGCCTCACGGGGGGGACTACGAGCAGTACTTC. Using reference TRBV19 and TRBJ2-7 for the parts outside the CDR3, the full variable domain is DGGITQSPKYLFRKEGQNVTLSCEQNLNHDAMYWYRQDPGQGLRLIYYSQIVNDFQKGDIAEGYSVSREKKESFPLTVTSAQKNPTAFYLCASMPHGGDYEQYFGPGTRLTVT.

CDR3 protein: CASGPGTGNQPQHF. DNA for the CDR3: TGTGCCAGCGGCCCCGGCACTGGCAATCAGCCCCAGCATTTT. This rearrangement joins TRBV27 to TRBJ1-5; no clear D gene. CDR3 length equals 14 residues. Trimming pared 8 bases from V and 2 bases from J, leaving 13 bases between. Looked up from germline, CDR1 is MNHEY and CDR2 is SMNVEV (reference sequence).

V gene TRBV7-2 combines with J gene TRBJ2-6; D is perhaps TRBD1 (5 bases). CDR3 length: 15 residues. Germline CDR1 and CDR2: SGHTA and FQGNSA. The V gene lost 5 bases and the J gene lost 2 bases, with 10 bases spanning the gap. The CDR3 loop is CASSPRTTGANVLTF. In DNA form, the CDR3 reads TGTGCCAGCAGCCCAAGGACAACTGGGGCCAACGTCCTGACTTTC.

The chain combines TRBV19 with TRBJ2-6, with D maybe TRBD1 (6 bases). The germline V gene encodes CDR1 LNHDA and CDR2 SQIVND (reference sequence). This CDR3 is built from 15 residues. Trimming pared 8 bases from V and 2 bases from J, leaving 13 bases between. The CDR3: CASAATGTGANVLTF. For the CDR3, the DNA is TGTGCCAGTGCCGCAACAGGGACTGGGGCCAACGTCCTGACTTTC.

This chain links TRBV11-2 with TRBJ2-7; 12 positions agree with TRBD1. Germline trimming cut 2 bases from V and 6 bases from J; bases unmatched to any gene: 5. Germline CDR1 is SGHAT and CDR2 is FQNNGV. The CDR3 runs 15 residues. The CDR3 region has the DNA TGTGCCAGCAGCTTAATATCGGGACAGGGGGCCGAGCAGTACTTC. This sequence encodes CASSLISGQGAEQYF. The whole variable domain, remainder taken from reference TRBV11-2 and TRBJ2-7, is EAGVAQSPRYKIIEKRQSVAFWCNPISGHATLYWYQQILGQGPKLLIQFQNNGVVDDSQLPKDRFSAERLKGVDSTLKIQPAKLEDSAVYLCASSLISGQGAEQYFGPGTRLTVT.

The rearrangement uses TRBV7-2 and TRBJ2-1; the match to TRBD1 covers 9 bases. The J segment lost 8 bases and the V segment lost 4 bases, leaving 6 bases of the junction unmatched. Per the germline V gene, CDR1 is SGHTA and CDR2 is FQGNSA. This CDR3 is built from 14 residues. The CDR3 protein is CASSSGTGQDEQFF. The CDR3 nucleotides read TGTGCCAGCAGCTCCGGGACAGGGCAGGATGAGCAGTTCTTC.

The V gene is TRBV27, the J gene TRBJ2-7; TRBD1 is a possible D gene (5 bases). The V end was cut by 2 bases, the J end by 3 bases, with 11 bases between. Per the germline V gene, CDR1 is MNHEY and CDR2 is SMNVEV (reference sequence). CDR3 size: 14 residues. The CDR3 DNA follows: TGTGCCAGCAGTTTAGGCAGGGCCCACTACGAGCAGTACTTC. It yields the protein CASSLGRAHYEQYF.

The DNA of the CDR3 is TGTGCCTGGAGTGTACGGGGAGCGGAGACCCAGTACTTC. Translating gives CAWSVRGAETQYF. The chain joins TRBV30 to TRBJ2-5; the D gene is possibly TRBD2 (5 bases). Germline CDR1 and CDR2: GTSNPN and SVGIG (reference sequence). This CDR3 has 13 residues. V lost 0 bases and J lost 5, with 10 bases in between.

This clone was recorded once. J is TRBJ2-5 and V is TRBV5-4, with 9 positions matching TRBD2. This CDR3 is built from 17 residues. The V segment lost 0 bases and the J segment 2 bases; nucleotides outside the gene matches: 8. Germline assignment: CDR1 SGHNT and CDR2 YYREEE (reference sequence). The CDR3: CASSLGLAGTAQETQYF. The CDR3 nucleotides read TGTGCCAGCAGCTTGGGTCTAGCGGGGACCGCACAAGAGACCCAGTACTTC.